The 2 T cell receptor beta chains listed next were all sequenced from one sample in a study of T cell responses to AZD1222 COVID-19 vaccine (dated by TCRdb to about 2021). Explained via the paper, the time point label denotes: about 28 days (+/-7) after the second vaccine dose. Library generation was performed with the immunoSEQ multiplex PCR assay. In TCRdb, the immuneACCESS table is reduced to in-frame sequences with V and J assigned. These tables do not hold every clone; where another copy was compared, an unresolved V gene accounts for under half, and the others remain unexplained. For this sample the table gives roughly 110,000 clones, of which more than 70% were detected only once. In total, the top ten clones hold 6.5% of the sample. This specimen consisted of peripheral blood, obtained 28 days after the second AZD1222 dose. The receptor set was obtained from an adult who received the AZD1222 COVID-19 vaccine.

As concerns this clone: A junction end diverges from the germline sequence, so it may reflect a read error. The chain has TRBV28 and TRBJ2-7; no definite D call. CDR1 is MDHEN and CDR2 is SYDVKM in the germline V gene. The CDR3 sequence is 13 residues long. Written as DNA, the CDR3 is TGTGCCAGCAGTTTGGCCGGGTGGGTAAGGTACGTCTTC. This gives the protein CASSLAGWVRYVF.

The J gene is TRBJ1-4, the V gene TRBV15, with D perhaps matching TRBD1 (5 bases). Germline CDR1 LNHNV, CDR2 YYDKDF (reference sequence). The CDR3 sequence is 16 residues long. V was shortened by 5 bases and J by 6 bases, with 19 bases between the two germline ends. The CDR3 loop is CATSDRFPQGDEKLFF. CDR3 DNA sequence: TGTGCCACCAGCGATCGGTTTCCCCAGGGCGATGAAAAACTGTTTTTT.